These 5 T cell receptor beta chains were all obtained from the same sample, sequenced in a study of neurological immune-mediated disorders. TCRdb re-derived calls from the 5' RACE reads in MiXCR, one entry per CDR3 protein. The sample records about 90,000 distinct CDR3 sequences, roughly 13% being singletons. As to time point: longitudinal time-point 2. The material sequenced was PBMCs. The receptors shown here come from a female donor with HTLV-1-associated myelopathy (HAM/TSP).

The sample holds many counts of this clonotype. The rearrangement links TRBV12-3 or TRBV12-4 to TRBJ1-6; 8 nucleotides align to TRBD1. The V gene end was trimmed by 5 bases and the J gene end by 1 base; junction bases not matched to a gene: 4. The CDR3 sequence is 16 residues long. CDR3 residues: CASSRQGWSYNSPLHF. CDR3 sequence (DNA): TGTGCCAGCAGTCGACAGGGGTGGTCCTATAATTCACCCCTCCACTTT.

This clonotype was seen ten or more times. The chain uses TRBV5-6 and TRBJ1-2; 7 bases are shared with TRBD1. The junction had 9 bases not matched to a gene; V was cut back by 3 bases and J by 7 bases. Germline assignment: CDR1 SGHDT and CDR2 YYEEEE. This CDR3 comprises 14 residues. In DNA, the CDR3 is TGTGCCAGCAGCTACCCGACAGGGCTTGGTGGCTACACCTTC. Encoded protein: CASSYPTGLGGYTF.

This clonotype was counted ten times or more. The genes are TRBV5-1 and TRBJ2-1; D uncertain. The CDR3 has 17 amino acids. V was cut by 2 bases and J by 0 bases, with 15 bases left in between. Germline CDR1 SGHRS, CDR2 YFSETQ. The CDR3 DNA is TGCGCCAGCAGCTTTAACCAAGGTGCAAGCTCCTACAATGAGCAGTTCTTC. Its translation: CASSFNQGASSYNEQFF.

The table lists this clonotype with many counts. The rearrangement uses TRBV2 and TRBJ1-4; 7 bases are a match to TRBD1. V was pared by 3 bases and J by 5 bases, with 6 bases of the junction left unmatched. Germline-derived CDR1 and CDR2 are SNHLY and FYNNEI. The CDR3 is 15 residues long. This CDR3 is CASSDGRGGNEKLFF. DNA of the CDR3: TGTGCCAGCAGTGACGGCAGGGGGGGGAATGAAAAACTGTTTTTT. Using reference TRBV2 and TRBJ1-4 for the parts outside the CDR3, the full variable domain is EPEVTQTPSHQVTQMGQEVILRCVPISNHLYFYWYRQILGQKVEFLVSFYNNEISEKSEIFDDQFSVERPDGSNFTLKIRSTKLEDSAMYFCASSDGRGGNEKLFFGSGTQLSVL.

This clonotype was seen repeatedly, ten times or more. The chain has TRBV5-1 and TRBJ2-3; TRBD1 matches at 7 bases. CDR1 and CDR2 from the germline V gene are SGHRS and YFSETQ. The junction had 9 bases not matched to a gene; V was cut back by 3 bases and J by 2 bases. The CDR3 extends over 16 amino acids. Written as DNA, the CDR3 is TGCGCCAGCAGCTATTATGGGACAGACTCCACAGATACGCAGTATTTT. This sequence encodes CASSYYGTDSTDTQYF. The variable domain in full, completed from reference TRBV5-1 and TRBJ2-3, reads KAGVTQTPRYLIKTRGQQVTLSCSPISGHRSVSWYQQTPGQGLQFLFEYFSETQRNKGNFPGRFSGRQFSNSRSEMNVSTLELGDSALYLCASSYYGTDSTDTQYFGPGTRLTVL.